This record concerns one T cell receptor (beta chain) sequence. Its antigen is still unknown. The record originates from a study of cytomegalovirus exposure and HLA in healthy donors. Whole-study findings and limits: Using the classifier, cytomegalovirus status was reportedly diagnosed with high specificity and sensitivity.

The PCR was carried out with 60 Vbeta primers and 13 Jbeta primers. Authors' analysis steps: Later analysis identified tens of millions of unique TCR beta chains, about 11 million shared. Generated by immunoSEQ multiplex PCR, the TCRdb table keeps only in-frame clones and is missing some. From that table come the V and J calls and clone size; the DNA was used to work out D and trimming. The repertoire holds some 70,000 clones, with under 80% as singletons. The CDR3 extends over 14 amino acids. Germline loops: CDR1 SGHTA, CDR2 FQGNSA. The V segment lost 5 bases and the J segment 6 bases; nucleotides outside the gene matches: 8.

Material for sequencing was PBMCs. The chain employs TRBV7-2 and TRBJ2-7; the match to TRBD1 covers 9 bases. This clonotype originated in a male donor in good health and CMV-seropositive. The CDR3: CASSLGQGRGEQYF. The CDR3 nucleotides are TGTGCCAGCAGCCTCGGACAGGGGAGGGGCGAGCAGTACTTC.